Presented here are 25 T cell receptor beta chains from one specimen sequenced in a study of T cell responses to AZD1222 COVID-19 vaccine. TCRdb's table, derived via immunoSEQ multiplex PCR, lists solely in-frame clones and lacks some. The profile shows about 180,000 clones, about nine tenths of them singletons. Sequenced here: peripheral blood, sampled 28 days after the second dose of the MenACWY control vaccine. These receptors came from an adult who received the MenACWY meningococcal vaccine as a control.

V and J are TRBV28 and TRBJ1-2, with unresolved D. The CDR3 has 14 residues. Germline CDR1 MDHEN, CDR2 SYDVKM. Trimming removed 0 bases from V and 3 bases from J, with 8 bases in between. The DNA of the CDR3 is TGTGCCAGCAGTTTATGGGAGGACGACTATGGCTACACCTTC. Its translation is CASSLWEDDYGYTF.

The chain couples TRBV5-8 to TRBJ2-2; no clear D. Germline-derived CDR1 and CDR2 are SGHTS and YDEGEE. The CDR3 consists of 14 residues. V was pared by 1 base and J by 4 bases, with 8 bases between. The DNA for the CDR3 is TGTGCCAGCAGCTTGCGGCGCGGCACCGGGGAGCTGTTTTTT. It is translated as CASSLRRGTGELFF.

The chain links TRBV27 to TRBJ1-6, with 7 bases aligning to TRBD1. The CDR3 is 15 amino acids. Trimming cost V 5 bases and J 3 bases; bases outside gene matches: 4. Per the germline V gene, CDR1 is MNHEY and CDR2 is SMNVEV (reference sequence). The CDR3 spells CASSLGTVYNSPLHF. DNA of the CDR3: TGTGCCAGCAGTCTCGGGACAGTCTATAATTCACCCCTCCACTTT.

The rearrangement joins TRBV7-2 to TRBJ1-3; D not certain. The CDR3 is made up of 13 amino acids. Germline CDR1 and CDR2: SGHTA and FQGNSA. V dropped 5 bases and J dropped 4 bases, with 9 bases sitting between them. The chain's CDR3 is CASSTSGGNTIYF. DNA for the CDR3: TGTGCCAGCAGCACCTCGGGGGGAAACACCATATATTTT.

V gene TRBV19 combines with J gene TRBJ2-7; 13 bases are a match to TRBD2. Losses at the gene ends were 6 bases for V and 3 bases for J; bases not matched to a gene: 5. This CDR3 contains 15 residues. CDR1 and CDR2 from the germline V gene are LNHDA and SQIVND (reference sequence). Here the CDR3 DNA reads TGTGCCAGTAGCCCCTGGACTAGCGGGAGCTACGAGCAGTACTTC. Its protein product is CASSPWTSGSYEQYF.

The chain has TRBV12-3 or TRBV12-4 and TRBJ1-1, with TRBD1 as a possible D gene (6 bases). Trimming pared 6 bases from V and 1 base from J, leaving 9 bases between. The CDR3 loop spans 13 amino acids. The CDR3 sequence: CASRSTGNTEAFF. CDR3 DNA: TGTGCCAGCAGATCGACAGGGAACACTGAAGCTTTCTTT.

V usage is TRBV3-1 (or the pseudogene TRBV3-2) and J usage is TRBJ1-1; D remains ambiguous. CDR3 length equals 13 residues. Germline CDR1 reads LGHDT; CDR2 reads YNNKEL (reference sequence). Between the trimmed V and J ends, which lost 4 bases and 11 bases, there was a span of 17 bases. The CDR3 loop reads CASSPPAGREAFF. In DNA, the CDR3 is TGTGCCAGCAGCCCCCCCGCCGGGAGAGAGGCTTTCTTT.

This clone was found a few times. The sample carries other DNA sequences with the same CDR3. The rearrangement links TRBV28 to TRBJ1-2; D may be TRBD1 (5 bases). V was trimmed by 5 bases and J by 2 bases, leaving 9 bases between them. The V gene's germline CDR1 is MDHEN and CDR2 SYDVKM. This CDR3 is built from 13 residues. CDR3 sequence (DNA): TGTGCCAGCAGTCTCGGACAAAACTATGGCTACACCTTC. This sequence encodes CASSLGQNYGYTF.

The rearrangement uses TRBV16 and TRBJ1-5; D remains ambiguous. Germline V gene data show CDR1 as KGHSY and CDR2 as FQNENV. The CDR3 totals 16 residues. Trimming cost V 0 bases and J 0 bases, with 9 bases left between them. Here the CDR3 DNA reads TGTGCCAGCAGCCAATCAGACATTTATAGCAATCAGCCCCAGCATTTT. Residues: CASSQSDIYSNQPQHF.

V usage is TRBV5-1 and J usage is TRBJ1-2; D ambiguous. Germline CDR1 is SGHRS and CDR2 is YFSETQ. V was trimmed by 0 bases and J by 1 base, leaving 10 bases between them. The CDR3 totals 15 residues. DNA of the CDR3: TGCGCCAGCAGCTTGGAAGCGACATTTAACTATGGCTACACCTTC. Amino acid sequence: CASSLEATFNYGYTF.

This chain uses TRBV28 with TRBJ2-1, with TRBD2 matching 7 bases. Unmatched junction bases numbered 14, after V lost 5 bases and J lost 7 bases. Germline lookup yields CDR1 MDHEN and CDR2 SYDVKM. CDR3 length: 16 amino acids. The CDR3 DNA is TGTGCCAGCAGTCCCCAGGGACTACCCGCGGGGAATGAGCAGTTCTTC. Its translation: CASSPQGLPAGNEQFF.

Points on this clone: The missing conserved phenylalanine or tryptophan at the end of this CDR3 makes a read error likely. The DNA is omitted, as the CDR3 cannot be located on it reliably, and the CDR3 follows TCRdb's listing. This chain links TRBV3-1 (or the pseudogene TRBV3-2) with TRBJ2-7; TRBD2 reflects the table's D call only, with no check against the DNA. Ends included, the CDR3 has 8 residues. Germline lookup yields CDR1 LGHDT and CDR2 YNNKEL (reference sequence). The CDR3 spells CASSPGRE.

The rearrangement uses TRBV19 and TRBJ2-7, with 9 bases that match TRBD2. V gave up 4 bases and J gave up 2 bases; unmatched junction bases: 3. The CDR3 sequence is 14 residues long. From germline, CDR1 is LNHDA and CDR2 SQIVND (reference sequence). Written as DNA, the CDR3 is TGTGCCAGTAGTAGCTCTAGCGGGACCTACGAGCAGTACTTC. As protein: CASSSSSGTYEQYF.

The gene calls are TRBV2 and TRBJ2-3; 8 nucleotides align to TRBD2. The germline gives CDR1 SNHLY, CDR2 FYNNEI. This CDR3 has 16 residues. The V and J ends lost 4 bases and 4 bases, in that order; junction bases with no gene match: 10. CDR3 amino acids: CASSGGAGVSSDTQYF. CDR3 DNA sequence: TGTGCCAGCAGTGGCGGAGCGGGGGTATCATCAGATACGCAGTATTTT. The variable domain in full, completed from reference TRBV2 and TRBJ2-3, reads EPEVTQTPSHQVTQMGQEVILRCVPISNHLYFYWYRQILGQKVEFLVSFYNNEISEKSEIFDDQFSVERPDGSNFTLKIRSTKLEDSAMYFCASSGGAGVSSDTQYFGPGTRLTVL.

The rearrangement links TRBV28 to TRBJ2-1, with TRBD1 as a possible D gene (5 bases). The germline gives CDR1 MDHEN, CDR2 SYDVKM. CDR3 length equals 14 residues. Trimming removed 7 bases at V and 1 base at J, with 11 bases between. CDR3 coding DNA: TGTGCCAGCAACCCAGGGTGGTCCTACAATGAGCAGTTCTTC. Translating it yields CASNPGWSYNEQFF.

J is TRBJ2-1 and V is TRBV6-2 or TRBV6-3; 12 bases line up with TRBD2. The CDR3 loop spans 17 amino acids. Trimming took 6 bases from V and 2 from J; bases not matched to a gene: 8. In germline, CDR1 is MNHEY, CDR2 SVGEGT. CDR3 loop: CASSLRLAGAPYNEQFF. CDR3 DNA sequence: TGTGCCAGCAGCCTCAGACTAGCGGGAGCTCCCTACAATGAGCAGTTCTTC.

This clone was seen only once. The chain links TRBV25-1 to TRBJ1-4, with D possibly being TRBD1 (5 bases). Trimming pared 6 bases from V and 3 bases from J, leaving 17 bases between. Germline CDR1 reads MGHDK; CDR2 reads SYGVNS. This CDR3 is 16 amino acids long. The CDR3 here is CASSEGTAPSNEKLFF. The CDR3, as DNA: TGTGCCAGCAGCGAAGGGACCGCTCCTTCTAATGAAAAACTGTTTTTT.

The CDR3 spells CASSPTLGQQETQYF. In DNA form, the CDR3 reads TGCGCCAGCAGCCCCACGCTAGGACAGCAAGAGACCCAGTACTTC. The chain employs TRBV5-1 and TRBJ2-5, with a weak D call TRBD1 (6 bases). CDR3 size: 15 residues. Germline CDR1 reads SGHRS; CDR2 reads YFSETQ. The germline V and J ends were trimmed by 4 bases and 2 bases, with 15 bases remaining between them.

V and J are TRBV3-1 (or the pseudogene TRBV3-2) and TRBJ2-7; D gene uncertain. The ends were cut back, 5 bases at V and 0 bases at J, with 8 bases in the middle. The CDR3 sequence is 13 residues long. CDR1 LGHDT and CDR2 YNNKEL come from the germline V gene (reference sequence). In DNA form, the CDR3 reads TGTGCCAGCAGCTTTGACGCCTCCTACGAGCAGTACTTC. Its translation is CASSFDASYEQYF.

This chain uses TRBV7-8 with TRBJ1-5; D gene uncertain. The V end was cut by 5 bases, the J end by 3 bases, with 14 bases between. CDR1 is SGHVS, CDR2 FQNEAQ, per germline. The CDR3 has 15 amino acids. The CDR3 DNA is TGTGCCAGCAGCCGAGGGTTGGGTGACAATCAGCCCCAGCATTTT. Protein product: CASSRGLGDNQPQHF.

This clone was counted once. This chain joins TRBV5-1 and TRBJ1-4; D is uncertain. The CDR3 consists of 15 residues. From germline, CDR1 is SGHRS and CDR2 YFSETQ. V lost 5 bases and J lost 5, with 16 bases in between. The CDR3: CASSGTTGENEKLFF. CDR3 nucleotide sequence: TGCGCCAGCAGTGGAACGACTGGGGAGAATGAAAAACTGTTTTTT.

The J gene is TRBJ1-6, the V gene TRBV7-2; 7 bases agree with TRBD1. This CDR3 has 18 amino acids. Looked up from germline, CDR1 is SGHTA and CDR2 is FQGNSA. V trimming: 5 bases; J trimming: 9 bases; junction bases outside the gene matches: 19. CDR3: CASSKARQGTVESSPLHF. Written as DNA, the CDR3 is TGTGCCAGCAGCAAGGCCCGGCAAGGGACAGTAGAAAGTTCACCCCTCCACTTT.

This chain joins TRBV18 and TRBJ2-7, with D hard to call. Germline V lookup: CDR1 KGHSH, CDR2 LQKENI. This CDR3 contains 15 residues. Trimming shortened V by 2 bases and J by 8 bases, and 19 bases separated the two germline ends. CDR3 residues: CASSPKVESESKQYF. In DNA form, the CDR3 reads TGTGCCAGCTCACCAAAGGTCGAATCAGAGTCTAAGCAGTACTTC.

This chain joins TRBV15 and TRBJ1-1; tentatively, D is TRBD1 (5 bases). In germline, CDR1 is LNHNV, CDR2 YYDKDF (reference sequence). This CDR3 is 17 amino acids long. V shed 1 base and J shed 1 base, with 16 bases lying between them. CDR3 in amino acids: CATSRGGIRLRNTEAFF. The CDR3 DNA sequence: TGTGCCACCAGCAGAGGGGGGATAAGGCTCAGGAACACTGAAGCTTTCTTT.

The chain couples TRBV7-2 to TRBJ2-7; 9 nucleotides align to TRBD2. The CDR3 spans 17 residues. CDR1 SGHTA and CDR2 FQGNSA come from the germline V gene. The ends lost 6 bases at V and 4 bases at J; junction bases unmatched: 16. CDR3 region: CASSPGVRLAGFYEQYF. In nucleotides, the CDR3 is TGTGCCAGCAGTCCCGGGGTGCGTCTAGCGGGATTTTACGAGCAGTACTTC.